This is a list of T cell receptor beta chains from one sample in a study of human T cells and chemical hapten exposure. TCRdb passed the RACE reads through MiXCR, listing each CDR3 protein once. The data show about 82,000 distinct CDR3 sequences, over 10% seen once. The sample consisted of whole blood, taken in connection with sensitization to the hapten diphenylcyclopropenone (DPC). All receptors come from a woman aged 50 to 60 with alopecia areata. Some clones in this sample may be carry-over from other donors' samples. The CDR3 runs from the conserved cysteine through the conserved F or W. The D gene is left open where the match is weak. Some rows mark clone size as missing; the rest say once, few, many or name a class of expanded clone.

CDR3aa: CSAPQGRKTGELFF
CDR3nt: TGCAGTGCTCCTCAGGGCAGGAAGACCGGGGAGCTGTTTTTT
v_gene: TRBV20-1
abundance: many
j_gene: TRBJ2-2
d_gene: -

CDR3aa: CSVLDRADEQYF
CDR3nt: TGCAGCGTGCTGGACAGGGCGGACGAGCAGTACTTC
v_gene: TRBV29-1
abundance: -
j_gene: TRBJ2-7
d_gene: TRBD1

CDR3aa: CASAPGGPNTEAFF
CDR3nt: TGTGCTAGTGCCCCAGGGGGGCCGAACACTGAAGCTTTCTTT
v_gene: TRBV12-5
abundance: -
j_gene: TRBJ1-1
d_gene: TRBD1

CDR3aa: CATSRVGDEQYF
CDR3nt: TGTGCCACCAGCAGAGTTGGGGACGAGCAGTACTTC
v_gene: TRBV15
abundance: few
j_gene: TRBJ2-7
d_gene: -

CDR3aa: CASSSGGTEAFF
CDR3nt: TGTGCCAGCAGCTCAGGGGGCACTGAAGCTTTCTTT
v_gene: TRBV12-3/TRBV12-4
abundance: -
j_gene: TRBJ1-1
d_gene: TRBD1

CDR3aa: CSARGVSGKGELFF
CDR3nt: TGCAGTGCTAGAGGAGTTAGCGGGAAGGGGGAGCTGTTTTTT
v_gene: TRBV20-1
abundance: few
j_gene: TRBJ2-2
d_gene: TRBD2

CDR3aa: CASSQVHIEQYF
CDR3nt: TGTGCCAGCAGCCAAGTGCATATCGAGCAGTACTTC
v_gene: TRBV14
abundance: many
j_gene: TRBJ2-7
d_gene: -

CDR3aa: CASSADFFDRSYEQYF
CDR3nt: TGTGCCAGCAGCGCAGACTTCTTTGACAGATCCTACGAGCAGTACTTC
v_gene: TRBV7-6
abundance: -
j_gene: TRBJ2-7
d_gene: -

CDR3aa: CASGRDETGELFF
CDR3nt: TGCGCCAGCGGGCGGGATGAGACCGGGGAGCTGTTTTTT
v_gene: TRBV10-1
abundance: few
j_gene: TRBJ2-2
d_gene: -

CDR3aa: CASSFSGDGANVLTF
CDR3nt: TGTGCCAGCAGCTTCTCAGGGGACGGGGCCAACGTCCTGACTTTC
v_gene: TRBV7-6
abundance: many
j_gene: TRBJ2-6
d_gene: -

CDR3aa: CSAGDTRGDTQYF
CDR3nt: TGCAGTGCTGGGGACACCCGAGGAGATACGCAGTATTTT
v_gene: TRBV20-1
abundance: -
j_gene: TRBJ2-3
d_gene: -

CDR3aa: CSARTLEGPFF
CDR3nt: TGCAGTGCTAGGACCCTTGAAGGACCGTTCTTC
v_gene: TRBV20-1
abundance: -
j_gene: TRBJ2-1
d_gene: -

CDR3aa: CASRPTLQLAADYEQYF
CDR3nt: TGTGCCAGCAGGCCCACTCTTCAACTAGCAGCTGACTACGAGCAGTACTTC
v_gene: TRBV28
abundance: many
j_gene: TRBJ2-7
d_gene: -

CDR3aa: CSATDGRGYRLFF
CDR3nt: TGCAGTGCTACCGACGGCAGGGGGTACCGGCTGTTTTTT
v_gene: TRBV20-1
abundance: many
j_gene: TRBJ1-4
d_gene: TRBD1

CDR3aa: CASSPLSPGVGDNEQFF
CDR3nt: TGTGCCAGCAGCCCCCTCTCCCCGGGAGTAGGCGACAATGAGCAGTTCTTC
v_gene: TRBV11-1
abundance: many
j_gene: TRBJ2-1
d_gene: -

CDR3aa: CAISESTGSYEQYF
CDR3nt: TGTGCCATCAGTGAGTCGACGGGGTCCTACGAGCAGTACTTC
v_gene: TRBV10-3
abundance: many
j_gene: TRBJ2-7
d_gene: -

CDR3aa: CASSYSIIRTSGNNEQFF
CDR3nt: TGTGCCAGCAGTTACTCGATCATCCGGACTAGCGGCAACAATGAGCAGTTCTTC
v_gene: TRBV6-5
abundance: -
j_gene: TRBJ2-1
d_gene: TRBD2

CDR3aa: CSIPDWAGGNNEQFF
CDR3nt: TGCAGTATCCCAGATTGGGCGGGAGGAAACAATGAGCAGTTCTTC
v_gene: TRBV20-1
abundance: few
j_gene: TRBJ2-1
d_gene: TRBD2

CDR3aa: CASGPLNQPQHF
CDR3nt: TGTGCCAGCGGGCCACTGAATCAGCCCCAGCATTTT
v_gene: TRBV27
abundance: few
j_gene: TRBJ1-5
d_gene: -

CDR3aa: CASNRGLAGYEQYF
CDR3nt: TGTGCCAGCAACCGGGGACTAGCGGGATACGAGCAGTACTTC
v_gene: TRBV3-1
abundance: -
j_gene: TRBJ2-7
d_gene: TRBD2

CDR3aa: CSATSWGSNQPQHF
CDR3nt: TGCAGTGCTACTTCTTGGGGTAGCAATCAGCCCCAGCATTTT
v_gene: TRBV20-1
abundance: -
j_gene: TRBJ1-5
d_gene: -

CDR3aa: CASSVGSPNTGELFF
CDR3nt: TGTGCCAGCAGCGTGGGTAGCCCGAACACCGGGGAGCTGTTTTTT
v_gene: TRBV9
abundance: many
j_gene: TRBJ2-2
d_gene: -

CDR3aa: CASSGLGQLTEAFF
CDR3nt: TGTGCCAGCAGTGGTCTGGGACAGCTCACTGAAGCTTTCTTT
v_gene: TRBV2
abundance: -
j_gene: TRBJ1-1
d_gene: TRBD1

CDR3aa: CASSVGVQETQYF
CDR3nt: TGTGCCAGCAGCGTAGGAGTTCAAGAGACCCAGTACTTC
v_gene: TRBV9
abundance: few
j_gene: TRBJ2-5
d_gene: -

CDR3aa: CASRSSNTEAFF
CDR3nt: TGTGCCAGCAGATCATCGAACACTGAAGCTTTCTTT
v_gene: TRBV6-6
abundance: few
j_gene: TRBJ1-1
d_gene: -

CDR3aa: CASSQGQGRNTEAFF
CDR3nt: TGTGCCAGCAGCCAAGGACAGGGGAGGAACACTGAAGCTTTCTTT
v_gene: TRBV3-1
abundance: -
j_gene: TRBJ1-1
d_gene: TRBD1

CDR3aa: CASSEAGTGFSWVTTKNIQYF
CDR3nt: TGTGCCAGCAGTGAAGCGGGTACAGGGTTCTCTTGGGTTACAACCAAAAACATTCAGTACTTC
v_gene: TRBV6-1
abundance: -
j_gene: TRBJ2-4
d_gene: -

CDR3aa: CASSEALRQHGYTF
CDR3nt: TGTGCCAGCAGTGAAGCGCTTCGACAACATGGCTACACCTTC
v_gene: TRBV2
abundance: -
j_gene: TRBJ1-2
d_gene: -

CDR3aa: CASSYTPVGEGYGYTF
CDR3nt: TGTGCCAGCAGTTACACCCCGGTGGGGGAGGGCTATGGCTACACCTTC
v_gene: TRBV6-6
abundance: -
j_gene: TRBJ1-2
d_gene: -

CDR3aa: CASSLGRGLSGEQYF
CDR3nt: TGTGCCAGCAGCTTAGGGCGGGGACTCTCAGGCGAGCAGTACTTC
v_gene: TRBV11-2
abundance: many
j_gene: TRBJ2-7
d_gene: -

CDR3aa: CASSEFRGNNEQFF
CDR3nt: TGTGCCAGCAGTGAATTTAGGGGAAACAATGAGCAGTTCTTC
v_gene: TRBV6-1
abundance: -
j_gene: TRBJ2-1
d_gene: -

CDR3aa: CSVEGNEFPEAFF
CDR3nt: TGCAGCGTGGAGGGTAACGAGTTTCCTGAAGCTTTCTTT
v_gene: TRBV29-1
abundance: once
j_gene: TRBJ1-1
d_gene: -

CDR3aa: CASSRDLGTGGRGEQFF
CDR3nt: TGCGCCAGCAGCCGAGATCTCGGGACAGGGGGCCGCGGCGAGCAGTTCTTC
v_gene: TRBV10-2
abundance: many
j_gene: TRBJ2-1
d_gene: TRBD1

CDR3aa: CASSESIWQETQYF
CDR3nt: TGTGCCAGCAGTGAGTCGATTTGGCAAGAGACCCAGTACTTC
v_gene: TRBV2
abundance: -
j_gene: TRBJ2-5
d_gene: -

CDR3aa: CASTVTGKNTEAFF
CDR3nt: TGTGCCAGCACTGTAACAGGGAAGAACACTGAAGCTTTCTTT
v_gene: TRBV12-3/TRBV12-4
abundance: -
j_gene: TRBJ1-1
d_gene: -

CDR3aa: CASSVGATSYEQYF
CDR3nt: TGTGCCAGCAGCGTAGGAGCGACTTCCTACGAGCAGTACTTC
v_gene: TRBV9
abundance: few
j_gene: TRBJ2-7
d_gene: -

CDR3aa: CAALGPYEQYF
CDR3nt: TGTGCCGCACTGGGACCTTACGAGCAGTACTTC
v_gene: TRBV30
abundance: -
j_gene: TRBJ2-7
d_gene: -

CDR3aa: CASSPLANSPLHF
CDR3nt: TGTGCCAGCTCCCCGTTGGCGAATTCACCCCTCCACTTT
v_gene: TRBV18
abundance: many
j_gene: TRBJ1-6
d_gene: -

CDR3aa: CASSLTSRENSPLHF
CDR3nt: TGTGCCAGCAGCTTAACTTCGCGGGAGAATTCACCCCTCCACTTT
v_gene: TRBV7-9
abundance: few
j_gene: TRBJ1-6
d_gene: -

CDR3aa: CASSSGLKETQYF
CDR3nt: TGTGCCAGCAGCTCGGGCCTAAAAGAGACCCAGTACTTC
v_gene: TRBV7-6
abundance: many
j_gene: TRBJ2-5
d_gene: -

CDR3aa: CASSLGTRAGYEQYF
CDR3nt: TGTGCCAGCAGCTTAGGAACCCGGGCCGGATACGAGCAGTACTTC
v_gene: TRBV11-2
abundance: many
j_gene: TRBJ2-7
d_gene: -

CDR3aa: CASSLQGVSYEQYF
CDR3nt: TGTGCCAGTTCACTTCAGGGGGTCTCCTACGAGCAGTACTTC
v_gene: TRBV2
abundance: -
j_gene: TRBJ2-7
d_gene: TRBD1

CDR3aa: CASSLVAGDGTDTQYF
CDR3nt: TGCGCCAGCAGCCTGGTTGCGGGAGACGGCACAGATACGCAGTATTTT
v_gene: TRBV5-1
abundance: few
j_gene: TRBJ2-3
d_gene: TRBD2

CDR3aa: CASSLARTLQGNEQFF
CDR3nt: TGTGCCAGCAGCTTGGCCCGAACACTACAGGGGAACGAGCAGTTCTTC
v_gene: TRBV7-8
abundance: many
j_gene: TRBJ2-1
d_gene: TRBD1

CDR3aa: CASSFWTSGTYEQYF
CDR3nt: TGTGCCAGCAGCTTCTGGACTAGCGGAACCTACGAGCAGTACTTC
v_gene: TRBV11-2
abundance: few
j_gene: TRBJ2-7
d_gene: TRBD2

CDR3aa: CASSSLGSKRTDTQYF
CDR3nt: TGTGCCAGCTCATCCTTGGGCTCCAAACGCACAGATACGCAGTATTTT
v_gene: TRBV18
abundance: few
j_gene: TRBJ2-3
d_gene: -

CDR3aa: CASSPGGRLGNQPQHF
CDR3nt: TGTGCCAGCTCACCGGGAGGGAGGTTAGGCAATCAGCCCCAGCATTTT
v_gene: TRBV18
abundance: many
j_gene: TRBJ1-5
d_gene: -